Here is one T cell receptor (beta chain) with its context. Its antigen is currently unknown. V was clipped by 5 bases and J by 5 bases; unmatched bases: 8. From germline, CDR1 is MNHEY and CDR2 SVGAGI. CDR3 length: 14 amino acids. TCRbeta libraries averaged roughly 40,000 productive templates per sample. The data were produced by immunoSEQ multiplex PCR, yet TCRdb's version contains in-frame clones alone and is incomplete. The sample comprises under 15,000 clones, approximately 80% of which are singletons, and 47% rests with the top ten. The data were obtained in a study of STAT3 mutations in large granular lymphocyte leukemia. Study-wide findings and caveats: At least one immunodominant TCR beta clonotype appeared in every T-cell large granular lymphocyte leukemia patient.

The sequence was collected from a man aged 60 to 75 with T-cell large granular lymphocyte leukemia. Some clones in this sample may be carry-over from other donors' samples. V gene TRBV6-5 combines with J gene TRBJ2-5, with TRBD2 identical over 7 bases. Sequencing was performed on peripheral blood mononuclear cells. CDR3 nucleotide sequence: TGTGCCAGCAGTCGGACTAGGTGGGGGGAGACCCAGTACTTC. It is translated as CASSRTRWGETQYF.